This TCR beta chain is drawn from a study of blood T cell repertoires in COVID-19. About the research overall: The samples span acute and convalescent COVID-19 from the United States, Italy and Spain. T cells, B-cell-depleted T cells, or PBMCs provided the cDNA or gDNA that served as material.

The CDR3 length is 15 residues. Trimming took 0 bases from V and 6 from J; bases not matched to a gene: 5. CDR1 and CDR2 (germline): SGHRS, YFSETQ. This clone was counted only a few times. Original handling: The assay estimated nucleated cells by amplifying reference gene primers. Assay used: immunoSEQ multiplex PCR; TCRdb lists only in-frame clones, some missing. D and trimming were read from the DNA, whereas the V and J calls and clone size are those reported in that table. This table holds approximately 90,000 clones, about two thirds found once. The specimen was peripheral blood. The receptor was derived from a woman aged 80 or over with acute or convalescent COVID-19. This chain uses TRBV5-1 with TRBJ1-2; 10 bases are a match to TRBD1. The CDR3 is CASSLAGQGGDGYTF. The CDR3 DNA reads TGCGCCAGCAGCTTGGCAGGACAGGGGGGCGATGGCTACACCTTC.